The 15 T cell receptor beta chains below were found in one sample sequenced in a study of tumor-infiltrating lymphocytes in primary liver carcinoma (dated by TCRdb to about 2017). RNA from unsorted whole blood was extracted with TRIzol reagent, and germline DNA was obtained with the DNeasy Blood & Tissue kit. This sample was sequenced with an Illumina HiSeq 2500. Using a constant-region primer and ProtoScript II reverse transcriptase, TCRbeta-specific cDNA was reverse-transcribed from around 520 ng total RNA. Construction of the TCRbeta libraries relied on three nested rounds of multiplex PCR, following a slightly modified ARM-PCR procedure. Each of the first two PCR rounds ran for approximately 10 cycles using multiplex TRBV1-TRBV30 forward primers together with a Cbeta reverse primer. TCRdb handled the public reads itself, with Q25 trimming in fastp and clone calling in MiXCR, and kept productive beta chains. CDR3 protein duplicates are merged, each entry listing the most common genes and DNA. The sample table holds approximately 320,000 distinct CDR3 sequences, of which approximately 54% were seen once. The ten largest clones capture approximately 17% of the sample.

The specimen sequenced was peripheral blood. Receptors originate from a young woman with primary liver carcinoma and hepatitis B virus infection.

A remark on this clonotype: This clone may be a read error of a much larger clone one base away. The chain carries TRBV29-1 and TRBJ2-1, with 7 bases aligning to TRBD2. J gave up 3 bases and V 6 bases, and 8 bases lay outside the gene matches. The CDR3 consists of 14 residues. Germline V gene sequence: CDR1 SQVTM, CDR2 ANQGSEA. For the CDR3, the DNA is TGCAGCGTAACCTTGTGCGGGAGCTACAATGAGCAGTTCTTC. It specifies CSVTLCGSYNEQFF.

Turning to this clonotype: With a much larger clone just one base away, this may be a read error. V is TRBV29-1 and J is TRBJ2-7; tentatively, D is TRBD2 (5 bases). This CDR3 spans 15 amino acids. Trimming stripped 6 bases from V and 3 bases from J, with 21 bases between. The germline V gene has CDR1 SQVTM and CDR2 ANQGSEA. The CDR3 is CSVLLLGLGLYEQYF. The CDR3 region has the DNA TGCAGCGTCTTACTCCTTGGACTGGGCCTCTACGAGCAGTACTTC.

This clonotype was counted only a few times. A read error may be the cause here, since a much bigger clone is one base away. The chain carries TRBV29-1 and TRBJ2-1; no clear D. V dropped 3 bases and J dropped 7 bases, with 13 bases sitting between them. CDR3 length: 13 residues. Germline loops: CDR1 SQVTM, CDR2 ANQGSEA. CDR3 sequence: CSVEVNLENEQFF. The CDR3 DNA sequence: TGCAGCGTTGAGGTCAACCTGGAGAATGAGCAGTTCTTC.

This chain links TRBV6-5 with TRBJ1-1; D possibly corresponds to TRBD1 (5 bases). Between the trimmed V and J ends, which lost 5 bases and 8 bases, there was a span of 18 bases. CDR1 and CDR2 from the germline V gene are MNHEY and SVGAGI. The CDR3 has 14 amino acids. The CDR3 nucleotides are TGTGCCAGCAGTCGGGACGGTCCGCGTATAGAAGCTTTCTTT. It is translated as CASSRDGPRIEAFF.

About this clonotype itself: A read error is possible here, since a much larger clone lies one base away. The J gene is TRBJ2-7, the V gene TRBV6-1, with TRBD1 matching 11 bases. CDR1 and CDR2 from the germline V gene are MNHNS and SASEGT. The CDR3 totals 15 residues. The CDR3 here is CASSEGGTGGREQCF. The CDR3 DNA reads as TGTGCCAGCAGTGAAGGAGGGACAGGGGGACGCGAGCAGTGCTTC.

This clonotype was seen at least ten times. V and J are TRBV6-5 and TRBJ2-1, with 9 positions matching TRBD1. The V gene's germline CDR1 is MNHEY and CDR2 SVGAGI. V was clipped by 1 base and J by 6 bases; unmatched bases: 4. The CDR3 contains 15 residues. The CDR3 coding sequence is TGTGCCAGCAGTTACTATATGGACAGGGGCAATGAGCAGTTCTTC. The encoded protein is CASSYYMDRGNEQFF.

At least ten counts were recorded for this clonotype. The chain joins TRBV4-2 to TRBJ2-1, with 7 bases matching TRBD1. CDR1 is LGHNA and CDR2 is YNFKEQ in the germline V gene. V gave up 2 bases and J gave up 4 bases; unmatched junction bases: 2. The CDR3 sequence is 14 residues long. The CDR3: CASSQPGQYNEQFF. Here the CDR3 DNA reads TGTGCCAGCAGCCAACCGGGACAGTACAATGAGCAGTTCTTC.

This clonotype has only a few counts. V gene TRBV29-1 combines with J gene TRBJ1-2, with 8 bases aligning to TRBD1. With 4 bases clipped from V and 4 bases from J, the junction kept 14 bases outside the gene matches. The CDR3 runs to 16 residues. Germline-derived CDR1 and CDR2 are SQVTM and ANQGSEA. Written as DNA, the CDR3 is TGCAGCGTTGTAAATTTTGGACAGGGAATACTCTATGGCTACACCTTC. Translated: CSVVNFGQGILYGYTF.

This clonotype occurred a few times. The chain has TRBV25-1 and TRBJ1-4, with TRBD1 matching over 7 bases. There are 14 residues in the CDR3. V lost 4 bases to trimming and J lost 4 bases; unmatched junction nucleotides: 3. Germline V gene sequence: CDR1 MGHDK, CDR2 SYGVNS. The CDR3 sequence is CASSATGNNEKLFF. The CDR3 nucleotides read TGTGCCAGCAGTGCGACAGGGAATAATGAAAAACTGTTTTTT.

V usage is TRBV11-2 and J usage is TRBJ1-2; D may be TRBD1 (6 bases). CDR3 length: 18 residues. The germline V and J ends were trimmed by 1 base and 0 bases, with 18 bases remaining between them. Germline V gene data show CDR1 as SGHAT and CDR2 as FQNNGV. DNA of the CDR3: TGTGCCAGCAGCTTAGGCCGGACAGTGGGCCCTTCTAACTATGGCTACACCTTC. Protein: CASSLGRTVGPSNYGYTF.

In DNA form, the CDR3 reads TGTGCCAGCAGCTCACCGCGGCAGCCCCAGCATTTT. Residues: CASSSPRQPQHF. This rearrangement joins TRBV11-2 to TRBJ1-5; no reliable D call. V was cut by 4 bases and J by 7 bases, with 8 bases left in between. The CDR3 is 12 residues long. Germline V CDR1 and CDR2: SGHAT, FQNNGV.

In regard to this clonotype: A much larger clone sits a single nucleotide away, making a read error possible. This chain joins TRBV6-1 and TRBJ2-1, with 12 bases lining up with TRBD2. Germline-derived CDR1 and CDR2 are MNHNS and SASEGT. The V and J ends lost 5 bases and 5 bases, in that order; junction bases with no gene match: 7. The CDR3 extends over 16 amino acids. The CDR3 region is CASSLRLAGAHNEQFF. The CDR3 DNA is TGTGCCAGCAGTCTAAGACTAGCGGGAGCACACAATGAGCAGTTCTTC.

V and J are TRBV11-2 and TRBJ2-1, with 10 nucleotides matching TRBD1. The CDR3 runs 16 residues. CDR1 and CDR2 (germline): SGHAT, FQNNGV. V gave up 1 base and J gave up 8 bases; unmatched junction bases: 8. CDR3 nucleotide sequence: TGTGCCAGCAGCTTAGTGACAGGGGGCCGTCACGATGAGCAGTTCTTC. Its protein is CASSLVTGGRHDEQFF. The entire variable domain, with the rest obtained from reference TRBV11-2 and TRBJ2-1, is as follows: EAGVAQSPRYKIIEKRQSVAFWCNPISGHATLYWYQQILGQGPKLLIQFQNNGVVDDSQLPKDRFSAERLKGVDSTLKIQPAKLEDSAVYLCASSLVTGGRHDEQFFGPGTRLTVL.

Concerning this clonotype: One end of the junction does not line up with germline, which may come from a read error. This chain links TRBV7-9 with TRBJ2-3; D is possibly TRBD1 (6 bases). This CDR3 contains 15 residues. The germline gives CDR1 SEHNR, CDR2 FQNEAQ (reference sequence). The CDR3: CACSTGTFLTDTQYF. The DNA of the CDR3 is TGTGCCTGCAGCACAGGGACATTTCTCACAGATACGCAGTATTTT.

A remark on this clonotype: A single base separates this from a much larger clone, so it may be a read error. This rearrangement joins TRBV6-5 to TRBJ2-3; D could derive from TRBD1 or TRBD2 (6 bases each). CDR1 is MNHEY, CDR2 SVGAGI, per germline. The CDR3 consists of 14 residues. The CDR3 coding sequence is TGTGCCAGCAGGGAAATCAGGGGCGGGGAGACCCATTACTTC. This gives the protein CASREIRGGETHYF.